This entry features one T cell receptor (beta chain) sequence. This clonotype has more than one count but fewer than ten. Its antigen specificity is not known. No quality values exist for individual bases; no much larger clone is one base distant. Ficoll-Paque density gradient centrifugation was the method used to isolate PBMCs. Sequencing instrument: Illumina NovaSeq 6000. cDNA libraries for TCRalpha and TCRbeta were prepared by 5'RACE using constant-segment primers, with sample barcodes and unique molecular identifiers added. Trizol reagent was used to extract RNA from every sample. The libraries were amplified in two PCR steps, and the second step added a second sample barcode and Illumina TruSeq adapters. Sequencing of the libraries was done on an Illumina NovaSeq, producing 2 x 150 bp paired-end reads. The paper's data handling went like this. Reads were demultiplexed and collapsed into UMI-guided consensus sequences with migec v1.2.7. Using mixcr v2.1.11, UMI consensuses were aligned to TRA and TRB V and J templates and then assembled into clonotypes. Expanded or contracted clonotypes were those called significant by both edgeR and NoisET, with noise models trained on biological replicates. edgeR calls used a false discovery rate-adjusted p below 0.01 and a log2 fold-change threshold of 1. As an exploratory analysis of dynamics, PCA with hierarchical clustering was applied to max-normalized trajectories of the 1000 most abundant clonotypes. The CD4 or CD8 phenotype of responding clones was assigned using the separately sequenced CD4+ and CD8+ repertoires. Using fastp at Q25 and MiXCR, TCRdb reprocessed the public reads and kept productive beta chains. Every CDR3 protein is listed once, alongside the most common genes and DNA of its rows. TCRdb, rather than the study authors, made the V and J calls. The sample records roughly 250,000 distinct CDR3 sequences, approximately 16% of which are singletons. 22% of the sample lies in the top ten.

This sample is part of a study of T-cell memory formation after mild COVID-19 (dated by TCRdb to about 2021). With regard to the full study: Most TCR sequence clusters were specific to one of the two donors. In two donors, T-cell clones that expanded and contracted after mild COVID-19 were followed by sequencing TCRalpha and TCRbeta repertoires longitudinally. Two young, previously healthy adult volunteers made up the cohort, one male and one female.

Study-wide findings and limitations: Only two mild cases were covered by the study, and larger cohorts that include severe cases with pre-infection samples were considered necessary. Clones contracting from day 15 to 85 had balanced CD4/CD8 phenotypes, while a second wave expanding from day 15 to 37 was biased towards CD4+. Contracting CD4+ clones were located mainly in the CM and EM memory subsets, whereas CD8+ clones were found to be enriched in EMRA. Whether the second-wave clones peaking on day 37 were SARS-CoV-2 specific was not confirmed. Some responding clones were found in pre-infection memory, which suggests that pre-existing cross-reactive memory T cells took part in the SARS-CoV-2 response.

The germline V gene (reference sequence) specifies LNHNV as CDR1 and YYDKDF as CDR2. Here V drops 0 bases and J drops 7 bases, and the junction holds 6 bases not matched to any gene. Including cysteine and phenylalanine, the CDR3 has 16 amino acids. CDR3 DNA is the only sequence kept; it has 48 bases, read in frame from the first base. The TCR was taken from a man between 18 and 35 years old who had mild COVID-19 (a few samples of this study predate the infection). The sample titles of this study are shuffled in the database, so cell type and time point are left out; the donor was told from shared clones. What was sequenced was PBMCs or a T cell subset sorted from them (not recorded which). The chain joins TRBV15 to TRBJ2-3, and TRBD2 matches 11 of the central bases. The DNA sequence is given as TGTGCCACCAGCAGAGATTCCCTAGCGGGGGGTCATACGCAGTATTTT. Its amino acids are CATSRDSLAGGHTQYF.